Detailed here is one T cell receptor beta chain. The V and J ends lost 10 bases and 6 bases, in that order; junction bases with no gene match: 16. Looked up from germline, CDR1 is MRHNA and CDR2 is SNTAGT. The CDR3 length is 15 residues. In the authors' workflow: Amplification with reference gene primers provided the estimates of nucleated cell counts. Here immunoSEQ multiplex PCR was the method, and the copy in TCRdb shows in-frame clones only, minus some. Clone size and the V and J calls come from that table; the DNA yielded D and trimming. The data hold a few hundred thousand clones, with roughly 80% observed a single time. The data belong to a study of blood T cell repertoires in COVID-19. Overall study context: Specimens from acute and convalescent COVID-19 originated in the United States, Italy and Spain. Sample material is recorded as cDNA or gDNA derived from T cells, B-cell-depleted T cells, or PBMCs.

The chain joins TRBV6-4 to TRBJ2-3; the match to TRBD2 covers 7 bases. Sequencing was done on a sample of peripheral blood. The TCR originated in an elderly woman with acute or convalescent COVID-19. CDR3 loop: CANLGGGTAIDTQYF. CDR3 sequence (DNA): TGTGCCAACCTTGGGGGGGGGACTGCGATCGATACGCAGTATTTT.